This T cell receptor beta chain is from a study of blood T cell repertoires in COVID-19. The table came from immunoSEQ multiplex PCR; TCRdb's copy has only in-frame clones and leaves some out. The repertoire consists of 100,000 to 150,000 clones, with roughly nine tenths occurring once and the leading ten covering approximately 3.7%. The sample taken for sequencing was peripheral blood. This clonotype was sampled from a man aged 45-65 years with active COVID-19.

CDR3 bases: TGTGCCAGCAGCCTGAGACTAGCGGGAGGACTCACAGATACGCAGTATTTT. Residues: CASSLRLAGGLTDTQYF. The chain combines TRBV9 with TRBJ2-3; 13 nucleotides match TRBD2. Trimming removed 4 bases from V and 2 bases from J; junction bases left unmatched: 7. This CDR3 is built from 17 residues. Germline assignment: CDR1 SGDLS and CDR2 YYNGEE.